This record looks at one TCR beta chain sequence and its context. The antigen is unknown. The data belong to a study of shared clonotypes between healthy human individuals. Looking at the study overall: Sampling drew on donors who were a couple of women and a few men aged 18 to 49. The study's findings and limits: Naive subsets typically showed greater estimated richness than memory subsets. Only a few donors were included, so the genetic and exposure-history diversity represented was limited.

The data were produced by immunoSEQ multiplex PCR, yet TCRdb's version contains in-frame clones alone and is incomplete. The table lists around 2.5 million clones, approximately 93% of them singletons, with approximately 0.36% in the top ten. CDR3 length: 15 residues. V shed 5 bases, J shed 7 bases, and the junction held 7 bases outside the gene matches. CDR1 is SGHTA and CDR2 is FQGNSA in the germline V gene. The donor cohort consisted entirely of Caucasian adults residing in Nashville, Tennessee. Input material: naive CD4+ T cells from PBMCs. Subset noted: CD45RA+ positively selected. The sequence was collected from a young man in good health. Some clones in this sample may be carry-over from other donors' samples. This chain links TRBV7-2 with TRBJ2-5; 13 nucleotides agree with TRBD2. The CDR3 region is CASSPGLAGVGTQYF. The CDR3 bases are TGTGCCAGCAGCCCAGGACTAGCGGGAGTGGGGACCCAGTACTTC. Full variable domain (rest looked up from reference TRBV7-2 and TRBJ2-5): GAGVSQSPSNKVTEKGKDVELRCDPISGHTALYWYRQSLGQGLEFLIYFQGNSAPDKSGLPSDRFSAERTGGSVSTLTIQRTQQEDSAVYLCASSPGLAGVGTQYFGPGTRLLVL.